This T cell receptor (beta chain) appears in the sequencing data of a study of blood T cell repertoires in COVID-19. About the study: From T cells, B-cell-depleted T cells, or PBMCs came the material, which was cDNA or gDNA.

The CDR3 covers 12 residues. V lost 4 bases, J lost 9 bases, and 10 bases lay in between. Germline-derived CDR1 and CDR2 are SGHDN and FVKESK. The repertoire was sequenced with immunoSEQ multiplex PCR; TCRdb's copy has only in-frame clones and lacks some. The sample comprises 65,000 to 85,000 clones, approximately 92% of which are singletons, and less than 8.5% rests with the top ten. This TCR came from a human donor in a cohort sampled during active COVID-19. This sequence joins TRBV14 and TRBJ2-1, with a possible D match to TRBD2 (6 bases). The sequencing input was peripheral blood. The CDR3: CASSLRRAEQFF. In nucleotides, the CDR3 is TGTGCCAGCAGCCTTCGGAGGGCTGAGCAGTTCTTC.